This TCR beta chain was recovered during a study of CD8 T cells in acute hepatitis C reinfection. Study-wide results and limits: Bulk TCRbeta-only sequencing left public clonotype pairing undetermined. Diversity was high, without significant differences between resolver and chronic groups.

The time point denotes: naive CD8 control sorted from an acute-time-point sample. Every 3 months, donors from a Montreal cohort of people who inject drugs were followed. Of note for this clone: The antigen is not known.

Generated by immunoSEQ multiplex PCR, the TCRdb table keeps only in-frame clones and is missing some. This table holds 30,000 to 45,000 clones, approximately 83% found once. This TCR was recovered from a woman between 18 and 29 years old who spontaneously cleared hepatitis C infection. The specimen was naive CD8+ T cells from PBMCs.

The CDR3 region has the DNA TGTGCCAGCAGCCGTAGGGGTTCTAGGTTTTTT. It codes for CASSRRGSRFF. The chain is built from TRBV5-6 and TRBJ2-2; the D gene is possibly TRBD1 (5 bases). Trimming pared 4 bases from V and 16 bases from J, leaving 14 bases between. Germline loops: CDR1 SGHDT, CDR2 YYEEEE. The CDR3 totals 11 residues. Variable domain in full (rest from reference TRBV5-6 and TRBJ2-2): DAGVTQSPTHLIKTRGQQVTLRCSPKSGHDTVSWYQQALGQGPQFIFQYYEEEERQRGNFPDRFSGHQFPNYSSELNVNALLLGDSALYLCASSRRGSRFFGEGSRLTVL.